The rows below give T cell receptor beta chains drawn from one sample of a study of OX40 agonist ivuxolimab in advanced cancers. Generated by immunoSEQ multiplex PCR, the TCRdb table keeps only in-frame clones and is missing some. The sample lists approximately 84,000 clones, more than 80% occurring once. Material: CD4+ or CD8+ T cells sorted from blood, obtained in a trial of the OX40 agonist ivuxolimab. The receptor source for this set is an adult with an advanced solid tumor such as melanoma, head and neck, liver or kidney cancer. CDR3s include the opening cysteine and the closing phenylalanine or tryptophan. The D gene is left open where the match is weak.

D gene: -; V gene: TRBV19; J gene: TRBJ1-4; CDR3 DNA: TGTGCCAGTAGTCCGACGGGGGCAACTAATGAAAAACTGTTTTTT; CDR3 protein: CASSPTGATNEKLFF
D gene: -; V gene: TRBV2; J gene: TRBJ2-5; CDR3 DNA: TGTGCCAGCAGTCCTCAAGAGACCCAGTACTTC; CDR3 protein: CASSPQETQYF
D gene: -; V gene: TRBV7-9; J gene: TRBJ1-1; CDR3 DNA: TGTGCCAGCAGCCCTCATCCGGGGGGGGCTTTCTTT; CDR3 protein: CASSPHPGGAFF
D gene: -; V gene: TRBV6-5; J gene: TRBJ1-3; CDR3 DNA: TGTGCCAGCAGTTATATCGTGTCGGTTGGAAACACCATATATTTT; CDR3 protein: CASSYIVSVGNTIYF
D gene: TRBD1; V gene: TRBV28; J gene: TRBJ1-6; CDR3 DNA: TGTGCCAGCAGTTTAGAGGGGGCGCGTTCACCCCTCCACTTT; CDR3 protein: CASSLEGARSPLHF
D gene: -; V gene: TRBV10-3; J gene: TRBJ2-2; CDR3 DNA: TGTGCCATCAGGCCGAAACAGGGGAACACCGGGGAGCTGTTTTTT; CDR3 protein: CAIRPKQGNTGELFF
D gene: TRBD1; V gene: TRBV6-1; J gene: TRBJ2-7; CDR3 DNA: TGTGCCAGCAGTGACTACTCCGGGACAGGGTCCTACGAGCAGTACTTC; CDR3 protein: CASSDYSGTGSYEQYF
D gene: TRBD2; V gene: TRBV25-1; J gene: TRBJ2-2; CDR3 DNA: TGTGCCAGCAGTACTAGCGGGGTAACCGGGGAGCTGTTTTTT; CDR3 protein: CASSTSGVTGELFF
D gene: -; V gene: TRBV18; J gene: TRBJ2-2; CDR3 DNA: TGTGCCAGCTCACCTGTCCGGGGCCTGAACACCGGGGAGCTGTTTTTT; CDR3 protein: CASSPVRGLNTGELFF
D gene: -; V gene: TRBV10-3; J gene: TRBJ1-1; CDR3 DNA: TGTGCCATCAGTAAAGCTTTGAACACTGAAGCTTTCTTT; CDR3 protein: CAISKALNTEAFF